Below are 13 T cell receptor beta chains sequenced from a single sample in a study of control samples from healthy donors and cancer patients. Only in-frame clones appear in the TCRdb table, and some are missing; sequencing was by immunoSEQ multiplex PCR. The sample contains 120,000 or so clones, around 90% of which appear only once. Material: blood. Source of these receptors: a man aged 35-49 years in good health.

The V and J genes are TRBV29-1 and TRBJ2-7, with TRBD1 matching over 9 bases. The junction had 9 bases not matched to a gene; V was cut back by 4 bases and J by 5 bases. The CDR3 is made up of 14 amino acids. Germline CDR1 reads SQVTM; CDR2 reads ANQGSEA. CDR3 nucleotide sequence: TGCAGCGTTGTTTACGGGACAGGGTTGAACGAGCAGTACTTC. It yields the protein CSVVYGTGLNEQYF.

The rearrangement links TRBV19 to TRBJ1-5, with D tentatively TRBD1 (5 bases). CDR1 and CDR2 (germline): LNHDA, SQIVND (reference sequence). This CDR3 region has 13 residues. V was pared by 2 bases and J by 5 bases, with 7 bases between. In DNA form, the CDR3 reads TGTGCCAGTAGTATAACAGGCTATCAGCCCCAGCATTTT. Translating it yields CASSITGYQPQHF.

DNA for the CDR3: TGTGCCAGCAGCGTAGTAGTGGGGACAGGGACCGATGAGCAGTTCTTC. Its translation is CASSVVVGTGTDEQFF. V is TRBV9 and J is TRBJ2-1, with 9 bases fitting TRBD1. Trimming removed 0 bases from V and 8 bases from J; junction bases left unmatched: 9. Looked up from germline, CDR1 is SGDLS and CDR2 is YYNGEE. This CDR3 region has 16 residues.

The chain recombines TRBV7-9 with TRBJ1-1; D perhaps matches TRBD1 (5 bases). From germline, CDR1 is SEHNR and CDR2 FQNEAQ (reference sequence). This CDR3 contains 14 residues. V lost 5 bases, J lost 2 bases, and 12 bases lay in between. The CDR3 sequence: CASSPGRLNTEAFF. For the CDR3, the DNA is TGTGCCAGCAGCCCAGGGCGGCTCAACACTGAAGCTTTCTTT.

This chain connects TRBV4-3 to TRBJ1-5, with a weak D call TRBD1 (6 bases). The germline V gene encodes CDR1 LGHNA and CDR2 YSLEER. The CDR3 runs 16 residues. The V and J ends lost 0 bases and 7 bases respectively, with 16 bases between them. The CDR3 protein is CASSQDRGSGEQPQHF. The CDR3 nucleotides are TGCGCCAGCAGCCAAGATAGGGGGTCAGGGGAACAGCCCCAGCATTTT.

The chain links TRBV25-1 to TRBJ1-1; D may be TRBD1 (6 bases). CDR1 is MGHDK and CDR2 is SYGVNS in the germline V gene. This CDR3 has 12 residues. CDR3 residues: CASDSLYTEAFF. CDR3 bases: TGTGCTTCGGACAGTCTCTACACTGAAGCTTTCTTT.

The rearrangement joins TRBV9 to TRBJ2-2; 8 nucleotides line up with TRBD2. The CDR3 has 17 amino acids. J lost 0 bases, V lost 3 bases, and 7 bases had no gene match. In germline, CDR1 is SGDLS, CDR2 YYNGEE. For the CDR3, the DNA is TGTGCCAGCAGCGCACCGGGCGGGGGGACGAACACCGGGGAGCTGTTTTTT. This gives the protein CASSAPGGGTNTGELFF.

The chain uses TRBV19 and TRBJ1-1; 7 bases are shared with TRBD1. J lost 4 bases, V lost 4 bases, and 9 bases had no gene match. The germline gives CDR1 LNHDA, CDR2 SQIVND (reference sequence). This CDR3 spans 15 amino acids. CDR3 bases: TGTGCCAGTAGTAAACGACAGGGCACGAGCACTGAAGCTTTCTTT. Its protein product is CASSKRQGTSTEAFF.

J is TRBJ2-1 and V is TRBV7-3, with 8 bases that match TRBD2. The germline CDR1 and CDR2 sequences are SGHTA and FQGTGA. The CDR3 totals 16 residues. The trim removed 5 bases at V and 5 bases at J, leaving 11 bases unmatched. CDR3 amino acids: CASSTPGLGNHNEQFF. CDR3 nucleotide sequence: TGTGCCAGCAGCACTCCGGGACTAGGGAACCACAATGAGCAGTTCTTC. The variable domain in full, with the rest retrieved from reference TRBV7-3 and TRBJ2-1, is GAGVSQTPSNKVTEKGKYVELRCDPISGHTALYWYRQSLGQGPEFLIYFQGTGAADDSGLPNDRFFAVRPEGSVSTLKIQRTERGDSAVYLCASSTPGLGNHNEQFFGPGTRLTVL.

The V call is TRBV10-3, the J call TRBJ1-1; D is uncertain. Trimming removed 0 bases at V and 1 base at J, with 3 bases between. The CDR3 is 13 residues long. CDR1 and CDR2 from the germline V gene are ENHRY and SYGVKD. The CDR3 reads CAISESRNTEAFF. DNA of the CDR3: TGTGCCATCAGTGAGTCAAGGAACACTGAAGCTTTCTTT.

As concerns this clone: One junction end does not reproduce the germline sequence, and a read error may be involved. The same CDR3 also results from other DNA sequences found in this sample. The chain combines TRBV7-6 with TRBJ2-7; 9 bases line up with TRBD2. Germline V CDR1 and CDR2: SGHVS, FNYEAQ. The CDR3 loop spans 16 amino acids. CDR3 loop: CASSARGGAGGYEQYF. In nucleotides, the CDR3 is TGTGCCAGCAGCGCCCGCGGGGGGGCGGGCGGCTACGAACAGTACTTC.

This clone is a singleton in its sample. In DNA, the CDR3 is TGTGCCAGCAGTGAGGTCAGAGGCCGTGAGTTTTTT. Translating it yields CASSEVRGREFF. The rearrangement uses TRBV6-1 and TRBJ1-4; no definite D call. V shed 3 bases and J shed 16 bases, with 15 bases lying between them. The CDR3 contains 12 residues. CDR1 MNHNS and CDR2 SASEGT come from the germline V gene.

The count of this clone is one. This chain uses TRBV11-3 with TRBJ2-7; 12 bases map to TRBD2. Germline V gives CDR1 SGHNT, CDR2 YENEEA. The CDR3 is 16 residues long. The ends lost 5 bases at V and 5 bases at J; junction bases unmatched: 10. The DNA for the CDR3 is TGTGCCAGCAGCCCGCCCGGACTAGCGGGGCTCAACGAGCAGTACTTC. Protein: CASSPPGLAGLNEQYF.